The clone carrying this T cell receptor (beta chain) was seen ten or more times. This sample was included in a study of T cells of healthy individuals. TCRdb analysed the 5' RACE reads with MiXCR anew, one entry per CDR3 protein. The sample shows tens of thousands of distinct CDR3 sequences, roughly 14% of them seen only once. CDR3 length: 14 amino acids. Trimming removed 0 bases from V and 3 bases from J; junction bases left unmatched: 2. Germline V gene sequence: CDR1 LGHNA, CDR2 YNFKEQ. The sequence was obtained from a human donor in good health. The V gene is TRBV4-2, the J gene TRBJ2-7, with 7 nucleotides matching TRBD1. The CDR3 coding sequence is TGTGCCAGCAGCCAAGATCGGGACAGCTACGAGCAGTACTTC. Protein product: CASSQDRDSYEQYF.